A selection of T cell receptor beta chains follows, all from one sample in a study of Tregs in tolerant kidney transplant recipients. The data were produced by immunoSEQ multiplex PCR, yet TCRdb's version contains in-frame clones alone and is incomplete. This sample has roughly 120,000 clones, with roughly 92% found just once. The sequencing input was CD4+ T cells from blood. The receptors come from a human donor in good health. The CDR3 runs from the conserved cysteine through the conserved F or W. A D gene is named only where the DNA matches it firmly. Size values are once, few and many counts, or a class for expanded clones, and some rows have none.

v_gene: TRBV6-6
d_gene: TRBD1
j_gene: TRBJ1-6
abundance: NA
CDR3aa: CASSSPGQAGNSPLHF
CDR3nt: TGTGCCAGCAGTTCCCCGGGACAGGCGGGAAATTCACCCCTCCACTTT

v_gene: TRBV5-4
d_gene: NA
j_gene: TRBJ2-7
abundance: once
CDR3aa: CASSPGGAMDYEQYF
CDR3nt: TGTGCCAGCAGCCCCGGTGGGGCGATGGATTACGAGCAGTACTTC

v_gene: TRBV19
d_gene: NA
j_gene: TRBJ2-2
abundance: NA
CDR3aa: CASSDDMGWAGELFF
CDR3nt: TGTGCCAGTAGTGACGACATGGGGTGGGCCGGGGAGCTGTTTTTT

v_gene: TRBV19
d_gene: NA
j_gene: TRBJ1-6
abundance: NA
CDR3aa: CASSIDRLSPLHF
CDR3nt: TGTGCCAGTAGTATAGATCGGTTGTCACCCCTCCACTTT

v_gene: TRBV18
d_gene: NA
j_gene: TRBJ2-7
abundance: NA
CDR3aa: CASSPDNSYEQYF
CDR3nt: TGTGCCAGCTCACCAGACAACTCCTACGAGCAGTACTTC

v_gene: TRBV18
d_gene: NA
j_gene: TRBJ1-4
abundance: NA
CDR3aa: CASSPYPSNEKLFF
CDR3nt: TGTGCCAGCTCACCATACCCGAGTAATGAAAAACTGTTTTTT

v_gene: TRBV6-5
d_gene: TRBD2
j_gene: TRBJ2-2
abundance: NA
CDR3aa: CASSYAPIAGTGELFF
CDR3nt: TGTGCCAGCAGCTACGCTCCCATAGCGGGCACCGGGGAGCTGTTTTTT

v_gene: TRBV7-9
d_gene: NA
j_gene: TRBJ1-2
abundance: NA
CDR3aa: CASSDAGAGYGYTF
CDR3nt: TGTGCCAGCAGCGACGCCGGGGCAGGCTATGGCTACACCTTC

v_gene: TRBV5-4
d_gene: TRBD1
j_gene: TRBJ1-2
abundance: NA
CDR3aa: CASSVGTGRLDGYTF
CDR3nt: TGTGCCAGCAGCGTAGGGACAGGGAGGTTAGATGGCTACACCTTC

v_gene: TRBV23-1
d_gene: NA
j_gene: TRBJ2-1
abundance: NA
CDR3aa: CASSQGGNNEQFF
CDR3nt: TGCGCCAGCAGTCAAGGGGGAAACAATGAGCAGTTCTTC

v_gene: TRBV5-1
d_gene: NA
j_gene: TRBJ2-5
abundance: NA
CDR3aa: CASNPGGTSMETQYF
CDR3nt: TGCGCCAGCAACCCCGGGGGGACATCCATGGAGACCCAGTACTTC

v_gene: TRBV5-1
d_gene: TRBD1
j_gene: TRBJ2-6
abundance: NA
CDR3aa: CASSSGTGPSGANVLTF
CDR3nt: TGCGCCAGCAGCTCCGGGACAGGTCCCTCTGGGGCCAACGTCCTGACTTTC

v_gene: TRBV18
d_gene: NA
j_gene: TRBJ2-5
abundance: NA
CDR3aa: CASSPPGATGETQYF
CDR3nt: TGTGCCAGCTCACCACCAGGCGCCACGGGAGAGACCCAGTACTTC

v_gene: TRBV2
d_gene: TRBD1
j_gene: TRBJ1-1
abundance: NA
CDR3aa: CARRDRGLGSTEAFF
CDR3nt: TGTGCCAGGAGAGACAGGGGACTGGGGAGCACTGAAGCTTTCTTT

v_gene: TRBV19
d_gene: NA
j_gene: TRBJ2-2
abundance: NA
CDR3aa: CASSIPPGAVTGELFF
CDR3nt: TGTGCCAGTAGTATCCCCCCGGGGGCGGTCACCGGGGAGCTGTTTTTT

v_gene: TRBV4-1
d_gene: NA
j_gene: TRBJ1-4
abundance: NA
CDR3aa: CASSQGRAGSEKLFF
CDR3nt: TGCGCCAGCAGCCAAGGTAGGGCAGGGAGTGAAAAACTGTTTTTT

v_gene: TRBV6-5
d_gene: TRBD2
j_gene: TRBJ2-1
abundance: NA
CDR3aa: CATREAGGPGNEQFF
CDR3nt: TGTGCTACTAGAGAAGCGGGGGGGCCAGGGAATGAGCAGTTCTTC

v_gene: TRBV11-2
d_gene: NA
j_gene: TRBJ2-2
abundance: NA
CDR3aa: CASSLRFPSPDTGELFF
CDR3nt: TGTGCCAGCAGCTTAAGGTTCCCTAGCCCAGACACCGGGGAGCTGTTTTTT

v_gene: TRBV6-6
d_gene: TRBD2
j_gene: TRBJ2-3
abundance: NA
CDR3aa: CASSPGGGAQYF
CDR3nt: TGTGCCAGCAGTCCGGGGGGGGGTGCGCAGTATTTT

v_gene: TRBV6-6
d_gene: NA
j_gene: TRBJ2-7
abundance: NA
CDR3aa: CASSYSTQGRAEPYF
CDR3nt: TGTGCCAGCAGTTACTCGACGCAGGGCCGAGCAGAGCCGTACTTC

v_gene: TRBV5-8
d_gene: NA
j_gene: TRBJ1-5
abundance: NA
CDR3aa: CASSLGDSSNQPQHF
CDR3nt: TGTGCCAGCAGCTTGGGAGACAGTAGCAATCAGCCCCAGCATTTT

v_gene: TRBV18
d_gene: NA
j_gene: TRBJ2-2
abundance: once
CDR3aa: CASSPWANTGELFF
CDR3nt: TGTGCCAGCTCACCGTGGGCGAACACCGGGGAGCTGTTTTTT

v_gene: TRBV6-5
d_gene: NA
j_gene: TRBJ2-7
abundance: once
CDR3aa: CASSLARVYEQYF
CDR3nt: TGTGCCAGCAGTCTTGCGAGGGTTTACGAGCAGTACTTC

v_gene: TRBV5-1
d_gene: TRBD1
j_gene: TRBJ2-7
abundance: NA
CDR3aa: CASVRGTGLSYEQYF
CDR3nt: TGCGCCAGCGTCCGTGGGACAGGCCTCTCCTACGAGCAGTACTTC

v_gene: TRBV27
d_gene: TRBD2
j_gene: TRBJ2-7
abundance: few
CDR3aa: CASSFGSGGGEQYF
CDR3nt: TGTGCCAGCAGTTTCGGCAGCGGGGGGGGCGAGCAGTACTTC

v_gene: TRBV5-1
d_gene: NA
j_gene: TRBJ2-7
abundance: NA
CDR3aa: CASSWGTGTNAEQYF
CDR3nt: TGCGCCAGCAGCTGGGGCACAGGGACCAATGCCGAGCAGTACTTC

v_gene: TRBV29-1
d_gene: NA
j_gene: TRBJ1-1
abundance: NA
CDR3aa: CSVAPGRMNTEAFF
CDR3nt: TGCAGCGTGGCCCCGGGCAGAATGAACACTGAAGCTTTCTTT

v_gene: TRBV10-1
d_gene: TRBD1
j_gene: TRBJ2-5
abundance: NA
CDR3aa: CASRSLGQPGPQETQYF
CDR3nt: TGCGCCAGCAGGTCTCTGGGACAGCCGGGTCCCCAAGAGACCCAGTACTTC

v_gene: TRBV7-9
d_gene: NA
j_gene: TRBJ1-1
abundance: NA
CDR3aa: CASSLQGRHTEAFF
CDR3nt: TGTGCCAGCAGCTTACAGGGGCGTCACACTGAAGCTTTCTTT

v_gene: TRBV4-2
d_gene: NA
j_gene: TRBJ2-1
abundance: NA
CDR3aa: CASSQDGVRDNEQFF
CDR3nt: TGTGCCAGCAGCCAAGATGGGGTTCGCGACAATGAGCAGTTCTTC

v_gene: TRBV2
d_gene: NA
j_gene: TRBJ1-2
abundance: NA
CDR3aa: CATEGGAKGGYTF
CDR3nt: TGTGCCACCGAGGGGGGCGCAAAGGGTGGCTACACCTTC

v_gene: TRBV29-1
d_gene: TRBD1
j_gene: TRBJ1-2
abundance: NA
CDR3aa: CSAGQGTGYTF
CDR3nt: TGCAGCGCGGGACAGGGGACCGGCTACACCTTC

v_gene: TRBV2
d_gene: NA
j_gene: TRBJ2-1
abundance: NA
CDR3aa: CASSEEMGIYNEQFF
CDR3nt: TGTGCCAGCAGTGAAGAAATGGGGATCTACAATGAGCAGTTCTTC

v_gene: TRBV13
d_gene: TRBD2
j_gene: TRBJ2-5
abundance: NA
CDR3aa: CASSLGPGTSGSQETQYF
CDR3nt: TGTGCCAGCAGCTTAGGCCCCGGGACTAGCGGGAGCCAAGAGACCCAGTACTTC

v_gene: TRBV6-6
d_gene: TRBD1
j_gene: TRBJ2-3
abundance: once
CDR3aa: CASSYSRGQGPDTQYF
CDR3nt: TGTGCCAGCAGTTACTCTAGGGGACAGGGGCCAGATACGCAGTATTTT

v_gene: TRBV6-4
d_gene: TRBD2
j_gene: TRBJ2-3
abundance: NA
CDR3aa: CASSDSGGIYSTDTQYF
CDR3nt: TGTGCCAGCAGTGACTCGGGGGGGATCTATAGCACAGATACGCAGTATTTT

v_gene: TRBV10-3
d_gene: TRBD2
j_gene: TRBJ2-3
abundance: NA
CDR3aa: CAISETPLAGGTDTQYF
CDR3nt: TGTGCCATCAGTGAGACACCCCTAGCGGGCGGCACAGATACGCAGTATTTT

v_gene: TRBV11-3
d_gene: NA
j_gene: TRBJ2-4
abundance: once
CDR3aa: CASSPTWNIQYF
CDR3nt: TGTGCCAGCAGCCCGACTTGGAACATTCAGTACTTC

v_gene: TRBV30
d_gene: NA
j_gene: TRBJ1-6
abundance: NA
CDR3aa: CAWMYDSPLHF
CDR3nt: TGTGCCTGGATGTACGATTCACCCCTCCACTTT

v_gene: TRBV5-1
d_gene: TRBD2
j_gene: TRBJ2-5
abundance: few
CDR3aa: CASKSSGGSETQYF
CDR3nt: TGCGCCAGCAAGAGTAGCGGGGGGTCAGAGACCCAGTACTTC

v_gene: TRBV28
d_gene: TRBD1
j_gene: TRBJ1-1
abundance: few
CDR3aa: CETRQGVHTEAFF
CDR3nt: TGTGAGACAAGGCAGGGGGTTCACACTGAAGCTTTCTTT

v_gene: TRBV2
d_gene: NA
j_gene: TRBJ2-5
abundance: NA
CDR3aa: CASSVVEETQYF
CDR3nt: TGTGCCAGCAGTGTGGTGGAAGAGACCCAGTACTTC

v_gene: TRBV5-1
d_gene: NA
j_gene: TRBJ1-5
abundance: once
CDR3aa: CASSSSAGQPQHF
CDR3nt: TGCGCCAGCAGCTCATCTGCGGGTCAGCCCCAGCATTTT

v_gene: TRBV21-1
d_gene: NA
j_gene: TRBJ1-5
abundance: NA
CDR3aa: CASSKSRRSGAQPQHF
CDR3nt: TGTGCCAGCAGCAAAAGCAGGAGGAGTGGGGCCCAGCCCCAGCATTTT

v_gene: TRBV7-8
d_gene: TRBD1
j_gene: TRBJ1-1
abundance: once
CDR3aa: CARFQGAREAFF
CDR3nt: TGTGCCAGGTTCCAGGGGGCGAGGGAAGCTTTCTTT

v_gene: TRBV2
d_gene: NA
j_gene: TRBJ2-7
abundance: NA
CDR3aa: CASIIGGGRASYEQYF
CDR3nt: TGTGCCAGCATTATTGGGGGGGGCCGTGCCTCCTACGAGCAGTACTTC

v_gene: TRBV4-1
d_gene: TRBD1
j_gene: TRBJ1-5
abundance: once
CDR3aa: CASSQKIVPGGGFSNQPQHF
CDR3nt: TGCGCCAGCAGCCAGAAGATAGTGCCGGGAGGGGGCTTTAGCAATCAGCCCCAGCATTTT

v_gene: TRBV11-2
d_gene: NA
j_gene: TRBJ2-5
abundance: NA
CDR3aa: CASSEGLQETQYF
CDR3nt: TGTGCCAGCAGCGAAGGGCTACAAGAGACCCAGTACTTC

v_gene: TRBV6-5
d_gene: NA
j_gene: TRBJ2-7
abundance: NA
CDR3aa: CASSPGRSYEQYF
CDR3nt: TGTGCCAGCAGCCCGGGGAGAAGCTACGAGCAGTACTTC

v_gene: TRBV18
d_gene: NA
j_gene: TRBJ1-5
abundance: NA
CDR3aa: CASSPTARSPLYSNQPQHF
CDR3nt: TGTGCCAGCTCACCTACTGCAAGGTCCCCTCTGTATAGCAATCAGCCCCAGCATTTT

v_gene: TRBV5-1
d_gene: NA
j_gene: TRBJ2-7
abundance: once
CDR3aa: CASSLDGRGLYESPGYEQYF
CDR3nt: TGCGCCAGCAGCTTGGATGGCCGGGGCTTGTATGAGTCCCCAGGATACGAGCAGTACTTC

v_gene: TRBV10-3
d_gene: TRBD1
j_gene: TRBJ1-1
abundance: NA
CDR3aa: CAISGKTGGTEAFF
CDR3nt: TGTGCCATCAGTGGAAAGACAGGGGGCACTGAAGCTTTCTTT